This TCR beta chain was obtained from a study of radiotherapy plus CTLA-4 blockade in lung cancer. Notes on the study in general: After treatment with radiotherapy plus ipilimumab, TCR clones that came from the tumor expanded in blood.

Libraries were prepared by immunoSEQ multiplex PCR; TCRdb keeps only in-frame clonotypes and omits some of them. The data show tens of thousands of clones, with around 84% seen just once and about a quarter held by the top ten. This clone was detected only once. Its antigen is undetermined. The CDR3 runs to 13 residues. Those patients who had chemo-refractory metastatic non-small-cell lung cancer were given focal radiation along with CTLA-4 blockade through ipilimumab. The clonotype comes from a human donor with non-small cell lung cancer whose response to radiotherapy plus ipilimumab could not be evaluated. Material: peripheral blood, obtained from a patient treated with radiotherapy plus ipilimumab. The chain couples TRBV21-1 to TRBJ1-5; the table's TRBD1 call for D was not verified on the DNA. TRBV21-1 is a pseudogene locus. The DNA for the CDR3 is TGTGCCAGCAGACAGGGGGGGGCGTGGCCCCAGCATTTT. Amino acid sequence: CASRQGGAWPQHF.